These T cell receptor beta chains were read from a single sample in a study of shared clonotypes between healthy human individuals. The protocol was immunoSEQ multiplex PCR, while the TCRdb copy is restricted to in-frame clones and leaves out a portion. The sample holds approximately 2.5 million clones, over 85% seen once. The source material was naive CD4+ T cells from PBMCs. The receptors derive from a man younger than 30 in good health. Some clones in this sample may be carry-over from other donors' samples. The conserved cysteine and the conserved F or W are not part of the CDR3 here. Expanded clones are given a class, and other clones once, few, many or no size at all.

size	J	V	CDR3
-	TRBJ2-7	TRBV11-2	ASSYRGPAYEQY
-	TRBJ2-7	TRBV7-8	ASSLGSAEGANKYEQY
-	TRBJ2-1	TRBV2	ASSQGTSLNEQF
-	TRBJ2-3	TRBV7-2	ASSLTGYTDTQY
-	TRBJ2-1	TRBV5-8	ASSVRRNEQF
-	TRBJ2-3	TRBV29-1	SVVLAGGPTDTQY
-	TRBJ1-2	TRBV28	ASSLNSGQPYGYT
-	TRBJ2-1	TRBV27	ASSLTAGGVYNEQF
-	TRBJ2-2	TRBV30	AWSETGGYTGELF
few	TRBJ1-1	TRBV7-9	ASSLYEGTEAF
-	TRBJ2-7	TRBV5-4	ASSLAGSRYEQY
-	TRBJ2-7	TRBV9	ASSARGDRDAYEQY
-	TRBJ2-1	TRBV20-1	SASYRVGEF
-	TRBJ1-2	TRBV7-8	ASSGRDRGNYGYT
-	TRBJ2-5	TRBV28	ASSSGPARYQETQY
-	TRBJ2-1	TRBV5-1	ASSSRLAGGPQYNEQF
once	TRBJ2-1	TRBV28	ASSEGFISYNEQF
-	TRBJ1-1	TRBV30	AWSVGPGRRTEAF
-	TRBJ2-3	TRBV14	ASSQDSFLATPDTQY
-	TRBJ2-1	TRBV5-1	ASSRTGTYNEQF